Each of the 29 T cell receptor beta chains below was sequenced from the same sample in a study of regulatory T cells in long-lasting Graves disease (dated by TCRdb to the early 2020s). The time point label, as the study defines it: persistent/refractory GD, antithyroid drugs over 5 years with positive TRAb. For both TCR sequencing and RNA sequencing, RNA was extracted from PBMCs using TRIzol. Libraries were built with multiplex PCR. TCRdb lists the instrument as Illumina HiSeq 4000. To build TCR beta libraries, CDR3 regions were amplified by Arm-PCR using iRepertoire HTBI primers. Starting from the raw public reads, TCRdb applied fastp trimming at Q25, assembled clones with MiXCR and retained in-frame beta chains. Rows with a matching CDR3 protein are joined into one entry that keeps the most common DNA and genes. Counted in this sample were 300,000 to 350,000 distinct CDR3 sequences; roughly 21% of them appeared once. Approximately 31% of the sample lies in the top ten.

The sequences come from peripheral blood mononuclear cells (PBMCs), collected when the disease was refractory, from a patient treated with antithyroid drugs. Receptors originate from a female donor with Graves disease.

J is TRBJ1-6 and V is TRBV5-1; the D is unclear. The CDR3 contains 14 residues. V was clipped by 1 base and J by 6 bases, with 8 bases between them. The germline V gene has CDR1 SGHRS and CDR2 YFSETQ. CDR3 DNA: TGCGCCAGCAGCTTGAGGGAGACTAATTCACCCCTCCACTTT. Translating gives CASSLRETNSPLHF.

This clonotype was seen many times. This sequence joins TRBV6-2 or TRBV6-3 and TRBJ2-7; D may be TRBD1 (6 bases). The V end lost 4 bases, the J end lost 1 base, and 14 bases lay between the germline ends. This CDR3 has 15 amino acids. Germline V gene lookup returns CDR1 MNHEY and CDR2 SVGEGT. The CDR3: CASSLFGGSSYEQYF. In nucleotides, the CDR3 is TGTGCCAGCAGTTTGTTTGGGGGCTCGTCCTACGAGCAGTACTTC.

This clonotype was observed many times. V gene TRBV27 combines with J gene TRBJ2-7; D is tentatively TRBD1 or TRBD2 (5 bases each). The V end lost 0 bases, the J end lost 6 bases, and 15 bases lay between the germline ends. CDR3 size: 15 residues. Per germline, CDR1 MNHEY and CDR2 SMNVEV (reference sequence). In nucleotides, the CDR3 is TGTGCCAGCAGTTTATCCGGGACGGGGATATCCGAGCAGTACTTC. This translates into CASSLSGTGISEQYF.

This clonotype was seen a few times. The rearrangement links TRBV10-3 to TRBJ2-6; weak D call: TRBD1 (6 bases). There are 18 residues in the CDR3. In germline, CDR1 is ENHRY, CDR2 SYGVKD. The V gene lost 4 bases and the J gene lost 0 bases, with 16 bases spanning the gap. The chain's CDR3 is CAISAAQGRSSGANVLTF. Here the CDR3 DNA reads TGTGCCATCAGTGCTGCACAGGGCCGAAGCTCTGGGGCCAACGTCCTGACTTTC.

The CDR3 nucleotides read TGTGCCAGCAGCTTAACCTTCTCTGGAAACACCATATATTTT. Translated: CASSLTFSGNTIYF. The J gene is TRBJ1-3, the V gene TRBV7-9; the D is unclear. The CDR3 totals 14 residues. V shed 2 bases and J shed 0 bases, with 5 bases lying between them. Germline CDR1 and CDR2: SEHNR and FQNEAQ (reference sequence).

At least ten counts were recorded for this clonotype. The CDR3 DNA is TGTGCCAGCAGTCACCGAGGCCTGTGGAGCACTGAAGCTTTCTTT. It specifies CASSHRGLWSTEAFF. The rearrangement uses TRBV28 and TRBJ1-1; no definite D call. Germline V gene lookup returns CDR1 MDHEN and CDR2 SYDVKM. Trimming cost V 5 bases and J 4 bases, with 17 bases left between them. The CDR3 is 15 residues long. Based on the CDR3 plus reference TRBV28 and TRBJ1-1, the full variable domain is DVKVTQSSRYLVKRTGEKVFLECVQDMDHENMFWYRQDPGLGLRLIYFSYDVKMKEKGDIPEGYSVSREKKERFSLILESASTNQTSMYLCASSHRGLWSTEAFFGQGTRLTVV.

V is TRBV6-1 and J is TRBJ2-3, with TRBD2 identical over 7 bases. Germline CDR1 reads MNHNS; CDR2 reads SASEGT. This CDR3 is built from 17 residues. The junction had 10 bases not matched to a gene; V was cut back by 4 bases and J by 0 bases. CDR3 in DNA: TGTGCCAGCAGTGGCGGGAGTTGGTATTCTAGCACAGATACGCAGTATTTT. It translates to CASSGGSWYSSTDTQYF.

By sample share, this clonotype is medium-sized (0.01 to 0.1%). The rearrangement links TRBV28 to TRBJ1-1; no clear D. The CDR3 sequence is 12 residues long. V was trimmed by 3 bases and J by 9 bases, leaving 11 bases between them. The germline V gene has CDR1 MDHEN and CDR2 SYDVKM. The CDR3 sequence is CASSFGGGKAFF. The CDR3 nucleotides read TGTGCCAGCAGTTTTGGCGGCGGAAAAGCTTTCTTT. Using reference TRBV28 and TRBJ1-1 for the parts outside the CDR3, the full variable domain is DVKVTQSSRYLVKRTGEKVFLECVQDMDHENMFWYRQDPGLGLRLIYFSYDVKMKEKGDIPEGYSVSREKKERFSLILESASTNQTSMYLCASSFGGGKAFFGQGTRLTVV.

This clonotype was counted between two and nine times. The genes are TRBV14 and TRBJ1-3, with 7 nucleotides matching TRBD1. Losses at the gene ends were 4 bases for V and 7 bases for J; bases not matched to a gene: 7. The CDR3 totals 14 residues. CDR1 is SGHDN, CDR2 FVKESK, per germline. The CDR3 nucleotides read TGTGCCAGCAGCCCGGTGGGACAGTGGAACACCATATATTTT. Amino acid sequence: CASSPVGQWNTIYF. The full variable domain, rest sourced from reference TRBV14 and TRBJ1-3, is EAGVTQFPSHSVIEKGQTVTLRCDPISGHDNLYWYRRVMGKEIKFLLHFVKESKQDESGMPNNRFLAERTGGTYSTLKVQPAELEDSGVYFCASSPVGQWNTIYFGEGSWLTVV.

This clonotype was recorded a few times. The CDR3 bases are TGTGCCAGCAGACCATCCTGGACAGGGGGCTATGGCTACACCTTC. Translation gives CASRPSWTGGYGYTF. The genes are TRBV6-1 and TRBJ1-2; 10 bases are a match to TRBD1. The CDR3 is made up of 15 amino acids. V lost 6 bases and J lost 4; bases outside the gene matches: 8. CDR1 and CDR2 from the germline V gene are MNHNS and SASEGT.

This clonotype was observed at least ten times. The genes are TRBV11-1 and TRBJ1-6; maybe TRBD1 (5 bases). The CDR3 loop spans 13 amino acids. The V end lost 7 bases, the J end lost 15 bases, and 19 bases lay between the germline ends. CDR1 SGHAT and CDR2 FQDESV come from the germline V gene (reference sequence). In DNA, the CDR3 is TGTGCCAGCACCAAAGGAGGCGGGCAGGGCCTCCACTTT. It yields the protein CASTKGGGQGLHF. Combining the CDR3 with reference TRBV11-1 and TRBJ1-6 gives the whole variable domain EAEVAQSPRYKITEKSQAVAFWCDPISGHATLYWYRQILGQGPELLVQFQDESVVDDSQLPKDRFSAERLKGVDSTLKIQPAELGDSAMYLCASTKGGGQGLHFGNGTRLTVT.

The chain joins TRBV9 to TRBJ2-5; possibly TRBD2 for D (6 bases). The CDR3 length is 15 residues. The V end lost 3 bases, the J end lost 4 bases, and 16 bases lay between the germline ends. CDR1 is SGDLS and CDR2 is YYNGEE in the germline V gene. CDR3 in amino acids: CASSASPGGGETQYF. The CDR3 nucleotides are TGTGCCAGCAGCGCGTCGCCCGGGGGAGGAGAGACCCAGTACTTC.

This clonotype showed up many times. The V gene is TRBV5-6, the J gene TRBJ2-7; 9 bases agree with TRBD1. This CDR3 has 13 amino acids. The V gene end was trimmed by 4 bases and the J gene end by 7 bases; junction bases not matched to a gene: 6. The V gene's germline CDR1 is SGHDT and CDR2 YYEEEE. The CDR3 here is CASSVTGGGEQYF. Here the CDR3 DNA reads TGTGCCAGCAGCGTGACAGGGGGTGGGGAGCAGTACTTC.

This clonotype was seen a few times. It may be a read error: a sequence one base away is much more abundant. The V and J genes are TRBV3-1 and TRBJ1-4; D may be TRBD1 (6 bases). Germline V gene sequence: CDR1 LGHDT, CDR2 YNNKEL (reference sequence). The length of the CDR3 is 15 residues. This CDR3 is CASSQGWQGNENLFF. The CDR3 DNA reads as TGTGCCAGCAGCCAAGGCTGGCAGGGGAATGAAAACCTGTTTTTT.

This clonotype showed up just a few times. V and J are TRBV2 and TRBJ2-5; D not resolved. This CDR3 region has 14 residues. CDR1 and CDR2 from the germline V gene are SNHLY and FYNNEI. The V and J ends lost 7 bases and 0 bases respectively, with 12 bases between them. The CDR3 region has the DNA TGTGCCAGCATACCGCTCAGGAACCAAGAGACCCAGTACTTC. Its translation is CASIPLRNQETQYF.

In its sample, this clonotype was seen many times. The chain recombines TRBV6-1 with TRBJ1-1; 7 bases are a match to TRBD1. In germline, CDR1 is MNHNS, CDR2 SASEGT. The junction had 9 bases not matched to a gene; V was cut back by 7 bases and J by 1 base. The CDR3 extends over 15 amino acids. The CDR3 DNA reads TGTGCCAGCATTGTACCGGGACAGAAGAACACTGAAGCTTTCTTT. Its translation is CASIVPGQKNTEAFF.

The V call is TRBV7-9, the J call TRBJ2-3; TRBD1 aligns across 8 bases. V dropped 5 bases and J dropped 2; count of bases not matched to a gene: 9. This CDR3 contains 16 residues. Germline V gene sequence: CDR1 SEHNR, CDR2 FQNEAQ (reference sequence). CDR3 nucleotide sequence: TGTGCCAGCAGCCAGAGCGGACAGGGCGTCACAGATACGCAGTATTTT. This sequence encodes CASSQSGQGVTDTQYF. Combining the CDR3 with reference TRBV7-9 and TRBJ2-3 gives the whole variable domain DTGVSQNPRHKITKRGQNVTFRCDPISEHNRLYWYRQTLGQGPEFLTYFQNEAQLEKSRLLSDRFSAERPKGSFSTLEIQRTEQGDSAMYLCASSQSGQGVTDTQYFGPGTRLTVL.

The chain joins TRBV5-1 to TRBJ2-3, with D possibly being TRBD2 (6 bases). The germline V gene has CDR1 SGHRS and CDR2 YFSETQ. This CDR3 spans 17 amino acids. The ends were cut back, 0 bases at V and 0 bases at J, with 14 bases in the middle. In DNA form, the CDR3 reads TGCGCCAGCAGCTTGGGAGGAGGGTTTACTAGCACAGATACGCAGTATTTT. Its protein product is CASSLGGGFTSTDTQYF.

This clonotype occurred a few times. The J gene is TRBJ1-2, the V gene TRBV27; D is possibly TRBD1 (6 bases). The CDR3 is 15 amino acids. Germline-derived CDR1 and CDR2 are MNHEY and SMNVEV (reference sequence). The V end lost 6 bases, the J end lost 2 bases, and 16 bases lay between the germline ends. The CDR3 DNA follows: TGTGCCAGCAGAAAGACAGGTCTGCTAAACTATGGCTACACCTTC. It yields the protein CASRKTGLLNYGYTF.

The chain recombines TRBV2 with TRBJ2-1; no definite D call. Per the germline V gene, CDR1 is SNHLY and CDR2 is FYNNEI. Trimming stripped 2 bases from V and 11 bases from J, with 7 bases between. This CDR3 is 11 amino acids long. The CDR3 nucleotides are TGTGCCAGCAGTGAACTCGCAAAGCAGTTCTTC. The encoded protein is CASSELAKQFF.

The V and J genes are TRBV7-9 and TRBJ2-1; possibly TRBD2 for D (6 bases). Trimming cost V 3 bases and J 4 bases, with 10 bases left between them. Germline CDR1 reads SEHNR; CDR2 reads FQNEAQ (reference sequence). This CDR3 region has 14 residues. For the CDR3, the DNA is TGTGCCAGCAGCTTCGGGGGACGTTACAATGAGCAGTTCTTC. Its protein is CASSFGGRYNEQFF.

This clonotype was recorded many times. The rearrangement uses TRBV28 and TRBJ2-7, with D tentatively TRBD1 or TRBD2 (5 bases each). The length of the CDR3 is 15 residues. V was pared by 7 bases and J by 2 bases, with 18 bases between. Germline V gives CDR1 MDHEN, CDR2 SYDVKM. The CDR3 region has the DNA TGTGCCAGCAATCCGTTTACGGGGCGAACCTACGAGCAGTACTTC. It specifies CASNPFTGRTYEQYF.

This clonotype was seen more than once but under ten times. This sequence joins TRBV7-2 and TRBJ2-7; D is possibly TRBD2 (6 bases). Germline-derived CDR1 and CDR2 are SGHTA and FQGNSA. The CDR3 length is 19 residues. V lost 0 bases and J 2 bases, leaving 23 bases between the germline ends. The CDR3, as DNA: TGTGCCAGCAGCTTAGCGTGGGAGCGGGCCCCCACGGCGACCTACGAGCAGTACTTC. As protein: CASSLAWERAPTATYEQYF.

This clonotype was counted ten times or more. The chain joins TRBV28 to TRBJ2-7; D remains ambiguous. V gave up 5 bases and J gave up 5 bases, with 13 bases separating them. The CDR3 has 13 residues. From germline, CDR1 is MDHEN and CDR2 SYDVKM. CDR3 nucleotide sequence: TGTGCCAGCAGTGTTGGTCCCCCGCACGAGCAGTACTTC. It encodes CASSVGPPHEQYF.

This clonotype was seen a handful of times. CDR3 bases: TGTGCCAGTAGTATCCTAAACTCAGGACAGCCCCAGCATTTT. This encodes CASSILNSGQPQHF. V gene TRBV19 combines with J gene TRBJ1-5; no reliable D call. Between the trimmed V and J ends, which lost 3 bases and 7 bases, there was a span of 13 bases. Per the germline V gene, CDR1 is LNHDA and CDR2 is SQIVND (reference sequence). The CDR3 totals 14 residues.

There are many counts of this clonotype. V and J are TRBV11-3 and TRBJ2-2, with 8 positions matching TRBD1. The CDR3 runs 17 residues. Germline V gene lookup returns CDR1 SGHNT and CDR2 YENEEA. Trimming cost V 5 bases and J 1 base; bases outside gene matches: 9. The CDR3, as DNA: TGTGCCAGCAGCGCCGGACCCGGGACAGGGAACACCGGGGAGCTGTTTTTT. Its translation: CASSAGPGTGNTGELFF.

This clonotype was found many times. This chain connects TRBV12-3 or TRBV12-4 to TRBJ1-5; D remains unclear. The CDR3 loop spans 17 amino acids. The V gene lost 6 bases and the J gene lost 0 bases, with 18 bases spanning the gap. The CDR3 DNA is TGTGCCAGCAGGCCTGGACGGTACGATTATAGCAATCAGCCCCAGCATTTT. It translates to CASRPGRYDYSNQPQHF.

This clonotype was seen repeatedly, ten times or more. The chain carries TRBV7-2 and TRBJ1-1; no clear D gene. CDR1 and CDR2 (germline): SGHTA, FQGNSA. Trimming left V 1 base short and J 1 base short, with 19 bases between. This CDR3 region has 18 residues. CDR3 nucleotide sequence: TGTGCCAGCAGCTTAGGACGGGCATCCAGCTCACAGAACACTGAAGCTTTCTTT. It encodes CASSLGRASSSQNTEAFF.

This clonotype was recorded many times. The rearrangement links TRBV28 to TRBJ2-5; a possible D gene is TRBD2 (6 bases). Trimming stripped 3 bases from V and 2 bases from J, with 16 bases between. Germline V gives CDR1 MDHEN, CDR2 SYDVKM. This CDR3 has 16 amino acids. CDR3 region: CASSFRVGGFQETQYF. The DNA for the CDR3 is TGTGCCAGCAGTTTTCGGGTCGGGGGATTTCAAGAGACCCAGTACTTC.